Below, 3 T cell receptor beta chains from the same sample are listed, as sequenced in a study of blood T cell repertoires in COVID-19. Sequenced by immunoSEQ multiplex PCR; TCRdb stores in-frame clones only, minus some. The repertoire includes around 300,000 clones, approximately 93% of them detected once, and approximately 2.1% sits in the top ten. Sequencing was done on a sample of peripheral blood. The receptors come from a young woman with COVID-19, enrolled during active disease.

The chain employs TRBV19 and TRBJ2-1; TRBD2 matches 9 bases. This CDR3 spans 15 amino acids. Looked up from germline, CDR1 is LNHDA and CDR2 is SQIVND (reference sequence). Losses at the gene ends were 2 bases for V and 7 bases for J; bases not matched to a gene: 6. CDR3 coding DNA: TGTGCCAGTAGTATAATGGCGGGAGGGACAAATGAGCAGTTCTTC. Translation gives CASSIMAGGTNEQFF. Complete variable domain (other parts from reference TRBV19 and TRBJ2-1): DGGITQSPKYLFRKEGQNVTLSCEQNLNHDAMYWYRQDPGQGLRLIYYSQIVNDFQKGDIAEGYSVSREKKESFPLTVTSAQKNPTAFYLCASSIMAGGTNEQFFGPGTRLTVL.

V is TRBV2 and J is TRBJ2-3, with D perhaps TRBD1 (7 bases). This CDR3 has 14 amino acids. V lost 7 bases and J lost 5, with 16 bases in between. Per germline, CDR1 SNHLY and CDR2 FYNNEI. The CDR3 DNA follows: TGTGCCAGCAAGCGGACAGGAGCGGGAGATACGCAGTATTTT. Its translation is CASKRTGAGDTQYF.

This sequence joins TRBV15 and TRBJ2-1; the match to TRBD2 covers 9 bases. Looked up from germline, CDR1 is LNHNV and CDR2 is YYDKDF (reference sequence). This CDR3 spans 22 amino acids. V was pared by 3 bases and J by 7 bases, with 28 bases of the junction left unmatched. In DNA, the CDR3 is TGTGCCACCAGCAGGTCAGGACAGGCTTCCGCGGGAGGGCTACGGAAGAGTAATGAGCAGTTCTTC. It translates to CATSRSGQASAGGLRKSNEQFF.